This T cell receptor (beta chain) was obtained from a study of T cell responses to AZD1222 COVID-19 vaccine. The study's findings and limits: Rises in breadth and depth of Spike-specific TCRs came after two AZD1222 doses.

Note on this clone: Its target is unknown.

TCRdb's copy holds only in-frame clones and misses some; the assay was immunoSEQ multiplex PCR. Found here are about 97,000 clones, roughly 84% of them singletons; the top ten hold about 2.5%. The source material was peripheral blood, sampled on day 0 of AZD1222 vaccination. The origin of this receptor is an adult in good health.

The CDR3, as DNA: TGTGCCAGCAGTGCGGACAGGGGAGACACCATATATTTT. Its translation: CASSADRGDTIYF. This chain joins TRBV2 and TRBJ1-3; TRBD1 agrees at 9 bases. Germline loops: CDR1 SNHLY, CDR2 FYNNEI. The CDR3 is 13 residues long. V shed 4 bases, J shed 8 bases, and the junction held 3 bases outside the gene matches.